This is a list of T cell receptor beta chains from one sample in a study of blood T cell repertoires in COVID-19. Using immunoSEQ multiplex PCR, the repertoire was profiled, and TCRdb retains in-frame clones only, with some absent. The data show 150,000 or so clones, about 90% seen once. The source material was PBMCs or T cells enriched from blood (not recorded which). All receptors derive from a woman between 50 and 59 years old who had recovered from COVID-19. CDR3s include the opening cysteine and the closing phenylalanine or tryptophan. A D gene is named only where the DNA matches it firmly. Size tells how often a clone was seen (once, few, many) or the class of an expanded clone, and some rows leave it out.

V gene: TRBV2; clone size: -; J gene: TRBJ2-7; D gene: TRBD2; CDR3 protein: CASRTSGTYEQYF; CDR3 DNA: TGTGCCAGCAGGACTAGCGGGACTTACGAGCAGTACTTC
V gene: TRBV7-9; clone size: -; J gene: TRBJ2-7; D gene: TRBD1; CDR3 protein: CASSLTGGHEQYF; CDR3 DNA: TGTGCCAGCAGCCTGACAGGGGGGCACGAGCAGTACTTC
V gene: TRBV2; clone size: -; J gene: TRBJ1-1; D gene: TRBD1; CDR3 protein: CASSLTGGLNTEAFF; CDR3 DNA: TGTGCCAGCAGCTTGACAGGGGGACTAAACACTGAAGCTTTCTTT
V gene: TRBV5-1; clone size: once; J gene: TRBJ2-5; D gene: TRBD2; CDR3 protein: CASSPLAGGGETQYF; CDR3 DNA: TGCGCCAGCAGCCCTTTAGCGGGAGGAGGCGAGACCCAGTACTTC
V gene: TRBV18; clone size: -; J gene: TRBJ2-2; D gene: -; CDR3 protein: CASSPAESGTNTGELFF; CDR3 DNA: TGTGCCAGCTCACCTGCAGAAAGCGGTACGAACACCGGGGAGCTGTTTTTT
V gene: TRBV6-5; clone size: once; J gene: TRBJ2-7; D gene: -; CDR3 protein: CASSYSYQGNYEQYF; CDR3 DNA: TGTGCCAGCAGTTACTCGTACCAGGGAAATTACGAGCAGTACTTC
V gene: TRBV7-9; clone size: -; J gene: TRBJ1-2; D gene: -; CDR3 protein: CASSLAIQGNYGYTF; CDR3 DNA: TGTGCCAGCAGCTTAGCGATCCAGGGGAACTATGGCTACACCTTC
V gene: TRBV6-5; clone size: -; J gene: TRBJ2-3; D gene: TRBD1; CDR3 protein: CASFSYGTGTDTQYF; CDR3 DNA: TGTGCCAGCTTTAGTTACGGGACAGGGACAGATACGCAGTATTTT
V gene: TRBV18; clone size: -; J gene: TRBJ1-2; D gene: -; CDR3 protein: CASSPDGGLNGYTF; CDR3 DNA: TGTGCCAGCTCACCCGACGGGGGGCTGAATGGCTACACCTTC
V gene: TRBV11-2; clone size: once; J gene: TRBJ2-1; D gene: TRBD2; CDR3 protein: CASSLMPGLAGGSEQFF; CDR3 DNA: TGTGCCAGCAGCTTAATGCCCGGACTAGCGGGAGGCAGTGAGCAGTTCTTC
V gene: TRBV5-1; clone size: -; J gene: TRBJ2-7; D gene: TRBD1; CDR3 protein: CASSSTGGDYEQYF; CDR3 DNA: TGCGCCAGCAGCTCGACAGGGGGCGACTACGAGCAGTACTTC
V gene: TRBV28; clone size: -; J gene: TRBJ2-7; D gene: -; CDR3 protein: CASSSQGLGGEQYF; CDR3 DNA: TGTGCCAGCAGTTCCCAGGGTTTGGGGGGCGAGCAGTACTTC
V gene: TRBV1; clone size: -; J gene: TRBJ2-1; D gene: -; CDR3 protein: CTSSHVDRPLQWEQFF; CDR3 DNA: TGCACCAGCAGCCACGTGGACAGGCCGTTACAATGGGAGCAGTTCTTC
V gene: TRBV28; clone size: -; J gene: TRBJ1-4; D gene: -; CDR3 protein: CASSRILTTNEKLFF; CDR3 DNA: TGTGCCAGCAGCCGAATCCTAACAACTAATGAAAAACTGTTTTTT
V gene: TRBV28; clone size: -; J gene: TRBJ1-5; D gene: -; CDR3 protein: CASSKGGGNQPQHF; CDR3 DNA: TGTGCCAGCAGTAAGGGGGGGGGCAATCAGCCCCAGCATTTT
V gene: TRBV7-9; clone size: -; J gene: TRBJ1-2; D gene: TRBD1; CDR3 protein: CASSSTGGLDGYTF; CDR3 DNA: TGTGCCAGCAGCTCGACAGGGGGCCTGGATGGCTACACCTTC
V gene: TRBV27; clone size: -; J gene: TRBJ2-1; D gene: TRBD2; CDR3 protein: CASSPKPSSGSSYNEQFF; CDR3 DNA: TGTGCCAGCAGTCCCAAACCCTCTAGCGGGAGCTCCTACAATGAGCAGTTCTTC
V gene: TRBV29-1; clone size: -; J gene: TRBJ1-1; D gene: -; CDR3 protein: CSAGGSTEAFF; CDR3 DNA: TGCAGCGCCGGGGGGAGTACTGAAGCTTTCTTT
V gene: TRBV9; clone size: -; J gene: TRBJ1-2; D gene: TRBD1; CDR3 protein: CASSVGTGKNYGYTF; CDR3 DNA: TGTGCCAGCAGCGTAGGGACAGGCAAGAACTATGGCTACACCTTC
V gene: TRBV9; clone size: -; J gene: TRBJ2-1; D gene: TRBD1; CDR3 protein: CASSLREGDRVGNEQFF; CDR3 DNA: TGTGCCAGCAGCTTACGTGAAGGGGACAGGGTGGGCAATGAGCAGTTCTTC
V gene: TRBV7-2; clone size: -; J gene: TRBJ2-7; D gene: TRBD2; CDR3 protein: CASSFGLLGKREAYEQYF; CDR3 DNA: TGTGCCAGCAGCTTTGGGCTATTGGGAAAGCGGGAGGCCTACGAGCAGTACTTC
V gene: TRBV7-2; clone size: -; J gene: TRBJ1-6; D gene: -; CDR3 protein: CASSLGVGGSPLHF; CDR3 DNA: TGTGCCAGCAGCTTAGGTGTTGGCGGTTCACCCCTCCACTTT
V gene: TRBV19; clone size: -; J gene: TRBJ1-5; D gene: -; CDR3 protein: CASSNQGSQPQHF; CDR3 DNA: TGTGCCAGTAGTAATCAGGGTTCTCAGCCCCAGCATTTT
V gene: TRBV13; clone size: -; J gene: TRBJ2-1; D gene: -; CDR3 protein: CASSLTRVSNEQFF; CDR3 DNA: TGTGCCAGCAGCTTGACTAGGGTTAGCAATGAGCAGTTCTTC
V gene: TRBV19; clone size: -; J gene: TRBJ2-7; D gene: TRBD2; CDR3 protein: CANLREVLSYEQYF; CDR3 DNA: TGTGCCAACTTGCGGGAGGTTCTGTCCTACGAGCAGTACTTC
V gene: TRBV19; clone size: -; J gene: TRBJ1-2; D gene: -; CDR3 protein: CASLPGNDLYGYTF; CDR3 DNA: TGTGCCAGTCTTCCGGGGAACGATCTCTATGGCTACACCTTC
V gene: TRBV20-1; clone size: -; J gene: TRBJ1-1; D gene: -; CDR3 protein: CSADTWTEAFF; CDR3 DNA: TGCAGTGCTGACACATGGACTGAAGCTTTCTTT
V gene: TRBV3-1/TRBV3-2; clone size: -; J gene: TRBJ1-2; D gene: -; CDR3 protein: CASSQARDGYTF; CDR3 DNA: TGTGCCAGCAGCCAAGCCCGGGATGGCTACACCTTC
V gene: TRBV5-1; clone size: -; J gene: TRBJ2-2; D gene: -; CDR3 protein: CASSLAVLGELFF; CDR3 DNA: TGCGCCAGCAGCTTGGCCGTACTCGGGGAGCTGTTTTTT
V gene: TRBV28; clone size: -; J gene: TRBJ1-4; D gene: TRBD1; CDR3 protein: CASQTGATNEKLFF; CDR3 DNA: TGTGCCAGTCAAACAGGGGCGACTAATGAAAAACTGTTTTTT
V gene: TRBV11-2; clone size: once; J gene: TRBJ1-5; D gene: TRBD1; CDR3 protein: CASSNQGAVGNQPQHF; CDR3 DNA: TGTGCCAGCAGCAATCAGGGGGCGGTTGGCAATCAGCCCCAGCATTTT
V gene: TRBV3-1/TRBV3-2; clone size: -; J gene: TRBJ1-2; D gene: -; CDR3 protein: CASSQGPRAVNYGYTF; CDR3 DNA: TGTGCCAGCAGCCAAGGGCCCAGGGCTGTCAACTATGGCTACACCTTC
V gene: TRBV19; clone size: -; J gene: TRBJ1-6; D gene: TRBD1; CDR3 protein: CASSRGDRGRHSPLHF; CDR3 DNA: TGTGCCAGTAGTAGGGGGGACAGGGGCCGCCATTCACCCCTCCACTTT
V gene: TRBV27; clone size: -; J gene: TRBJ1-1; D gene: TRBD1; CDR3 protein: CASSRHRGGNNMNTEAFF; CDR3 DNA: TGTGCCAGCAGCAGACACAGGGGTGGTAATAATATGAACACTGAAGCTTTCTTT
V gene: TRBV6-5; clone size: -; J gene: TRBJ1-1; D gene: -; CDR3 protein: CASSQQDIGTEAFF; CDR3 DNA: TGTGCCAGCAGCCAACAGGATATAGGCACTGAAGCTTTCTTT
V gene: TRBV12-5; clone size: -; J gene: TRBJ2-2; D gene: TRBD1; CDR3 protein: CASGLVLSPGTADTGELFF; CDR3 DNA: TGTGCTAGTGGTTTGGTACTCTCCCCCGGGACAGCTGACACCGGGGAGCTGTTTTTT
V gene: TRBV10-2; clone size: -; J gene: TRBJ2-2; D gene: TRBD2; CDR3 protein: CASKTTSAYTGELFF; CDR3 DNA: TGCGCCAGCAAGACGACTAGCGCTTACACCGGGGAGCTGTTTTTT
V gene: TRBV6-5; clone size: few; J gene: TRBJ1-1; D gene: -; CDR3 protein: CASRETEMNTEAFF; CDR3 DNA: TGTGCCAGCAGGGAGACGGAAATGAACACTGAAGCTTTCTTT
V gene: TRBV30; clone size: -; J gene: TRBJ1-5; D gene: -; CDR3 protein: CAWTQQAVGQPQHF; CDR3 DNA: TGTGCCTGGACCCAGCAGGCAGTTGGTCAGCCCCAGCATTTT
V gene: TRBV18; clone size: -; J gene: TRBJ2-1; D gene: TRBD2; CDR3 protein: CASSSTSGRNSYNEQFF; CDR3 DNA: TGTGCCAGCTCATCTACTAGCGGGAGGAACTCCTACAATGAGCAGTTCTTC
V gene: TRBV13; clone size: -; J gene: TRBJ1-2; D gene: -; CDR3 protein: CASSLKGTPGRGGGYGYTF; CDR3 DNA: TGTGCCAGCAGCTTAAAAGGGACACCTGGTCGGGGTGGCGGCTATGGCTACACCTTC
V gene: TRBV19; clone size: -; J gene: TRBJ2-7; D gene: -; CDR3 protein: CASSPTYSSYEQYF; CDR3 DNA: TGTGCCAGTAGTCCGACATACAGCTCCTACGAGCAGTACTTC
V gene: TRBV21-1; clone size: -; J gene: TRBJ1-5; D gene: -; CDR3 protein: CASSKSNQPQHF; CDR3 DNA: TGTGCCAGCAGCAAATCGAATCAGCCCCAGCATTTT
V gene: TRBV5-1; clone size: -; J gene: TRBJ2-1; D gene: -; CDR3 protein: CASSFLSTIGYEQFF; CDR3 DNA: TGCGCCAGCAGCTTCTTGTCCACCATCGGGTATGAGCAGTTCTTC
V gene: TRBV28; clone size: -; J gene: TRBJ1-2; D gene: TRBD1; CDR3 protein: CASSFTGVLGYTF; CDR3 DNA: TGTGCCAGCAGTTTTACAGGGGTACTGGGCTACACCTTC